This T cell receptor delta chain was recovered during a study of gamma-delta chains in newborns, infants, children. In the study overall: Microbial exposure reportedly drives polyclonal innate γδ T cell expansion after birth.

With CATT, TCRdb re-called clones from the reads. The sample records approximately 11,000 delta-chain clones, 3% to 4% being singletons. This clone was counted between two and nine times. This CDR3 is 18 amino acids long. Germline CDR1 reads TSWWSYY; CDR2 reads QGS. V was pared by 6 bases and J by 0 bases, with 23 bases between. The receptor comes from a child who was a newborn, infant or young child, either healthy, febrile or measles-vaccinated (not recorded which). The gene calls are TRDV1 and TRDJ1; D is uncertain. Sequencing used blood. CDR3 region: CALGKRWRQGRYTDKLIF. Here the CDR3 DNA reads TGTGCTCTTGGTAAGAGATGGCGGCAGGGGCGGTACACCGATAAACTCATCTTT.